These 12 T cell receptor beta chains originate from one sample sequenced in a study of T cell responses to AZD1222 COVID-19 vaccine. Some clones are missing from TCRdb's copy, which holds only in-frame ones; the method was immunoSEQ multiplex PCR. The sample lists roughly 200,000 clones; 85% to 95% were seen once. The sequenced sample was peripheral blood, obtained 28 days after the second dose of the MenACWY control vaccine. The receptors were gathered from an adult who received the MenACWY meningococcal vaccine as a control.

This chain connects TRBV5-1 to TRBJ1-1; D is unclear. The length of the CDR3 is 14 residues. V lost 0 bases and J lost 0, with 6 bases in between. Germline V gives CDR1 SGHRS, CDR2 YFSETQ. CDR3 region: CASSLADMNTEAFF. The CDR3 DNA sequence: TGCGCCAGCAGCTTGGCAGATATGAACACTGAAGCTTTCTTT.

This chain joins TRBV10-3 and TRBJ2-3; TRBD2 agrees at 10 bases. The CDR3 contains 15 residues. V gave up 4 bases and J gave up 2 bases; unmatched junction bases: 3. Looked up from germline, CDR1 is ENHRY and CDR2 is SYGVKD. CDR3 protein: CAISGSGGVTDTQYF. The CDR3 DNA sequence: TGTGCCATCAGTGGGAGCGGGGGGGTCACAGATACGCAGTATTTT.

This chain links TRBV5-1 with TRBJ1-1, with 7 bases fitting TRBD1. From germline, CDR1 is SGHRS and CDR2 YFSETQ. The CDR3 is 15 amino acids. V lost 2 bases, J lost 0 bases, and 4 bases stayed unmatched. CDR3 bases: TGCGCCAGCAGCTTAACAGGGGCTCTGAACACTGAAGCTTTCTTT. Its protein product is CASSLTGALNTEAFF.

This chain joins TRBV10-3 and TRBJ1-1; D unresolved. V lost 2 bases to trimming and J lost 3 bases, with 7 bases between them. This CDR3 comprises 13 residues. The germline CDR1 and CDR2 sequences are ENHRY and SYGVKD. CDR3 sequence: CAISERGDTEAFF. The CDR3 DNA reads TGTGCCATCAGTGAGCGTGGGGACACTGAAGCTTTCTTT.

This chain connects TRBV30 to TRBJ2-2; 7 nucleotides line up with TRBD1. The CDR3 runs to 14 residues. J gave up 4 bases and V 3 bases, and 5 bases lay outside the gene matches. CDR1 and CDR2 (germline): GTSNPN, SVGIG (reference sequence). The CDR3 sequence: CAWRRQGLTGELFF. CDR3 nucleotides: TGTGCCTGGAGAAGACAGGGTCTCACCGGGGAGCTGTTTTTT.

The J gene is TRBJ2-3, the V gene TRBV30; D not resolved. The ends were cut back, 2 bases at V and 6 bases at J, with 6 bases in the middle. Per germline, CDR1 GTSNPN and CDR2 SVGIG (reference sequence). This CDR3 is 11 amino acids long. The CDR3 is CAWSRRDTQYF. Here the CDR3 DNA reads TGTGCCTGGAGTCGCAGGGATACGCAGTATTTT.

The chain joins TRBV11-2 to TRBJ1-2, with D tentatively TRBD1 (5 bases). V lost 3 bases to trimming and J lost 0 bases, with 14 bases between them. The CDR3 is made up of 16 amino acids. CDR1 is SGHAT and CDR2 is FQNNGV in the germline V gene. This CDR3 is CASSFYRDASNYGYTF. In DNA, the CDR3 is TGTGCCAGCAGCTTTTATAGGGACGCATCTAACTATGGCTACACCTTC.

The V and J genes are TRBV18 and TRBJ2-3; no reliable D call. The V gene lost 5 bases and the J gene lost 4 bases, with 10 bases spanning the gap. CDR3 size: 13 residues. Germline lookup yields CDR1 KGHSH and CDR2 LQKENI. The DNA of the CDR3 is TGTGCCAGCTCATCAGCAGGCCCAGATACGCAGTATTTT. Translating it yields CASSSAGPDTQYF.

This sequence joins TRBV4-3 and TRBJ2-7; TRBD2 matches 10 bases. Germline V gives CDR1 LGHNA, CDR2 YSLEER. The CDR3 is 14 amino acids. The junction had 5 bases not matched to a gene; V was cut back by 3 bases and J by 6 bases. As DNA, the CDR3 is TGCGCCAGCAGCCAGGATAGCGGGGGGCTCGAGCAGTACTTC. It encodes CASSQDSGGLEQYF.

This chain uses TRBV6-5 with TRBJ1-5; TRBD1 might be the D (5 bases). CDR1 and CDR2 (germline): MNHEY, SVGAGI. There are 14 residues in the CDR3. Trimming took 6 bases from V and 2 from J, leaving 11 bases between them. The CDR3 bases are TGTGCCAGCAGCGAGCAAGGGGGCAATCAGCCCCAGCATTTT. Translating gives CASSEQGGNQPQHF.

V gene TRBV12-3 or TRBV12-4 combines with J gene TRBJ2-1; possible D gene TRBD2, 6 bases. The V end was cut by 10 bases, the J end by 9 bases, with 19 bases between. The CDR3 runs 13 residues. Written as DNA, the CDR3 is TGTGCCACCAAAGGGTTAGCGGTTGGTGAGCAGTTCTTC. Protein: CATKGLAVGEQFF.

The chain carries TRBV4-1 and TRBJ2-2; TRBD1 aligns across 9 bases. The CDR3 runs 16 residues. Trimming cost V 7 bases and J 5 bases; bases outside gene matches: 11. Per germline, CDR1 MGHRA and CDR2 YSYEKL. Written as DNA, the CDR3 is TGCGCCAGCACGAAGGGGACAGGGACGGGGACCGGGGAGCTGTTTTTT. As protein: CASTKGTGTGTGELFF.